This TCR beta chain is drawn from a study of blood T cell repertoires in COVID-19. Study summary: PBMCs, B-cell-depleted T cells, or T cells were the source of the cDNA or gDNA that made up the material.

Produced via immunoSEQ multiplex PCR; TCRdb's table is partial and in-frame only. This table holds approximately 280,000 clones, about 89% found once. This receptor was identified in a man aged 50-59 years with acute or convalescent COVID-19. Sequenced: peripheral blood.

CDR3 sequence (DNA): TGCGCCAGCAGCTTGGGACCAGGGCGGGCCAACGTCCTGACTTTC. This gives the protein CASSLGPGRANVLTF. This chain links TRBV5-1 with TRBJ2-6, with a possible D match to TRBD1 (5 bases). The germline V and J ends were trimmed by 0 bases and 5 bases, with 9 bases remaining between them. Germline V CDR1 and CDR2: SGHRS, YFSETQ. The CDR3 has 15 residues.